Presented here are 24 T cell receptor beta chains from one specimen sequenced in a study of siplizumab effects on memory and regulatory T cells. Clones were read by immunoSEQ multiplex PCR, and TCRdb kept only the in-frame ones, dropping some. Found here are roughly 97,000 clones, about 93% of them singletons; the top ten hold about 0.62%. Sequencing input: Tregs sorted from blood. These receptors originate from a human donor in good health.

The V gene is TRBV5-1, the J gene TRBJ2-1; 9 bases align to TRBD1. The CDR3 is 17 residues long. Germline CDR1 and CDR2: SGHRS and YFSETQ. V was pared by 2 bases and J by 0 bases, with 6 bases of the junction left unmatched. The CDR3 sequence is CASSFDRTGVSYNEQFF. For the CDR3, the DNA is TGCGCCAGCAGCTTCGATAGGACAGGGGTCTCCTACAATGAGCAGTTCTTC.

The CDR3, as DNA: TGTGCCAGCAGATCGCGGGGCACTGAAGCTTTCTTT. It translates to CASRSRGTEAFF. This chain links TRBV11-3 with TRBJ1-1; D not resolved. Germline V gene data show CDR1 as SGHNT and CDR2 as YENEEA. This CDR3 comprises 12 residues. Trimming took off 6 bases at V and 4 bases at J, with 9 bases between the two ends.

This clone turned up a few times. The CDR3 is CAYRGWDTEAFF. DNA for the CDR3: TGTGCCTACAGGGGTTGGGACACTGAAGCTTTCTTT. The rearrangement links TRBV30 to TRBJ1-1, with TRBD1 matching 7 bases. The CDR3 contains 12 residues. V shed 7 bases, J shed 3 bases, and the junction held 5 bases outside the gene matches. Germline CDR1 GTSNPN, CDR2 SVGIG (reference sequence).

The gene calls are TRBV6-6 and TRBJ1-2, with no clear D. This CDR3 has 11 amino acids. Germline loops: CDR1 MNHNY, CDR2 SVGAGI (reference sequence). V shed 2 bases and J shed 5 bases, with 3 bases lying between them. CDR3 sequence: CASSYGYGYTF. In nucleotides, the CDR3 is TGTGCCAGCAGTTACGGGTATGGCTACACCTTC.

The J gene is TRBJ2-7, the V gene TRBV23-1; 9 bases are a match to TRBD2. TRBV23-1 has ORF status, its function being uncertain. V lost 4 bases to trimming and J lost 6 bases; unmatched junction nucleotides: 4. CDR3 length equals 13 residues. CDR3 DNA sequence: TGCGCCAGCAGTCGGGCGGGAGGGTGCGAGCAGTACTTC. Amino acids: CASSRAGGCEQYF.

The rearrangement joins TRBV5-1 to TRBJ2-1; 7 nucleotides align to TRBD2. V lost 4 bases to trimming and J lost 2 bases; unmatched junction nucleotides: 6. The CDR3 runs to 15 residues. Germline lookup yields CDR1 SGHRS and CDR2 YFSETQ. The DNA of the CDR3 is TGCGCCAGCAGCAAGAGCGGGGAGGCCTACAATGAGCAGTTCTTC. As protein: CASSKSGEAYNEQFF.

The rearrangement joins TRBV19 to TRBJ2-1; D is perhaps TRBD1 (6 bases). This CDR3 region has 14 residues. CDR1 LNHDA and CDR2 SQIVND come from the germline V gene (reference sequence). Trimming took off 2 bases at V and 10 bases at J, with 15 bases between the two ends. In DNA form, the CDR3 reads TGTGCCAGTAGTATACAGGGGCGTATCATAGAGCAGTTCTTC. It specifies CASSIQGRIIEQFF.

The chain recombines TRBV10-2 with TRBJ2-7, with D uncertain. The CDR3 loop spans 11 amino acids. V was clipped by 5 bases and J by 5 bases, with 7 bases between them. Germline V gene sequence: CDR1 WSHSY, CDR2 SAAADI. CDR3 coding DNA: TGCGCCAGCAGTCTCATCCACGAGCAGTACTTC. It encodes CASSLIHEQYF.

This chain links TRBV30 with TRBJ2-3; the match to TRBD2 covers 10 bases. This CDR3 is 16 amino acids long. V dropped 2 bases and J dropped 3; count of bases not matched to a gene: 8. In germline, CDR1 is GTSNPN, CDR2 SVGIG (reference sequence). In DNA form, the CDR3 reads TGTGCCTGGAGTCGTCTAGCGGGGGCAAGAACAGATACGCAGTATTTT. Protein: CAWSRLAGARTDTQYF.

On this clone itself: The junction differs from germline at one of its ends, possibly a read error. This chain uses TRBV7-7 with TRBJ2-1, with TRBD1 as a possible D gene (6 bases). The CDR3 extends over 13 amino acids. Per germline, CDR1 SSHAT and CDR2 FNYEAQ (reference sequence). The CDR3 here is CASSLARGNEQFF. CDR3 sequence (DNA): TGTGCTAGCAGCTTAGCCAGGGGTAATGAGCAGTTCTTC.

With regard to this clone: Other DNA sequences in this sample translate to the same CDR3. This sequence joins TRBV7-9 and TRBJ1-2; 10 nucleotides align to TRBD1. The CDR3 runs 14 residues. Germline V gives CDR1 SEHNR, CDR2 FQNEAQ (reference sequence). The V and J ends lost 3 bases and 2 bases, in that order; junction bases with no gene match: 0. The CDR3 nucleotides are TGTGCCAGCAGCTTGGGACAGGGGAACTATGGCTACACCTTC. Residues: CASSLGQGNYGYTF.

CDR3 protein: CASSFRDGTYEQYF. As DNA, the CDR3 is TGTGCCAGCAGCTTCCGGGACGGAACCTACGAGCAGTACTTC. The chain recombines TRBV11-2 with TRBJ2-7; D may be TRBD1 or TRBD2 (5 bases each). The V end was cut by 3 bases, the J end by 2 bases, with 11 bases between. The V gene's germline CDR1 is SGHAT and CDR2 FQNNGV. The CDR3 consists of 14 residues.

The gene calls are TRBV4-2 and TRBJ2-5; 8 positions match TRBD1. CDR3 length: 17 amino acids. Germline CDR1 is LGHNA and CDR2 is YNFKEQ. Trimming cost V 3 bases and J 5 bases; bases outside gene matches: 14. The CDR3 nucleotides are TGTGCCAGCAGCCATCCCCAGGGGGCAGGCTTCGGCGAGACCCAGTACTTC. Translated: CASSHPQGAGFGETQYF.

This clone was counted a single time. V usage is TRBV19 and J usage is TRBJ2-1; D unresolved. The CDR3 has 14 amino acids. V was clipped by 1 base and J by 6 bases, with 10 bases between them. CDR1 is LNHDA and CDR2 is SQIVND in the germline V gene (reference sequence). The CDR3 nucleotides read TGTGCCAGTAGTATAGGGTTTTGGGGCAATGAGCAGTTCTTC. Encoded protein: CASSIGFWGNEQFF.

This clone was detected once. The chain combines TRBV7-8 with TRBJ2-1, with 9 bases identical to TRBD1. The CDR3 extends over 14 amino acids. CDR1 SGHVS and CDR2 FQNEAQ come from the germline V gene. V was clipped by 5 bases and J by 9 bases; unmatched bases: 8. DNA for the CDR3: TGTGCCAGCAGCGTTGGGAGACAGGGGGGTGAGCAGTTCTTC. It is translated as CASSVGRQGGEQFF.

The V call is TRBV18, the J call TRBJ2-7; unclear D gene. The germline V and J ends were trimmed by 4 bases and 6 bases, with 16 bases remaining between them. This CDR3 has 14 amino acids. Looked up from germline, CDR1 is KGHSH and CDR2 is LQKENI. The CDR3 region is CASSLEGNKREQYF. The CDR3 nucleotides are TGTGCCAGCTCACTTGAAGGGAACAAACGCGAGCAGTACTTC.

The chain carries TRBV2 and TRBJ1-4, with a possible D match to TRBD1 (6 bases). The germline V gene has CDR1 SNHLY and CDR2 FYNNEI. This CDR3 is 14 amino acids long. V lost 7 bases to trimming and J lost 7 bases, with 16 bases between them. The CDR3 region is CASMSGARREKLFF. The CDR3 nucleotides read TGTGCCAGCATGTCAGGGGCCCGACGTGAAAAACTGTTTTTT.

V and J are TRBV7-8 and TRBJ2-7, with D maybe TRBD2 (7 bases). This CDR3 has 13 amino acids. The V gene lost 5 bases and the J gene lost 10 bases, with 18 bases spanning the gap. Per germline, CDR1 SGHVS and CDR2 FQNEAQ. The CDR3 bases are TGTGCCAGCAGCCCGGGGTACCGGGGGGCTCAGTACTTC. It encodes CASSPGYRGAQYF.

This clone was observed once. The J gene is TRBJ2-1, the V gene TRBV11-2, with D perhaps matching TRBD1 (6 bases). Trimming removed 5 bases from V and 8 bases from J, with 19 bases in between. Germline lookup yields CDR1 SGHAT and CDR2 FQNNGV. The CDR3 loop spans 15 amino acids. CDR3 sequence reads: CASSPHLTGFDEQFF. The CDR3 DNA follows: TGTGCCAGCAGCCCACACCTCACAGGGTTCGATGAGCAGTTCTTC.

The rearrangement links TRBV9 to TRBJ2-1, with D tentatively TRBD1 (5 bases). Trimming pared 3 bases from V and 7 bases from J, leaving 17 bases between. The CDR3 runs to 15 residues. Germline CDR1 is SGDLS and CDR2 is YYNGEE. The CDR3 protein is CASSAALRVDNEQFF. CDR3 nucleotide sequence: TGTGCCAGCAGCGCCGCCCTCAGGGTGGATAATGAGCAGTTCTTC. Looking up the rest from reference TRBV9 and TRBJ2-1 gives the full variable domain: DSGVTQTPKHLITATGQRVTLRCSPRSGDLSVYWYQQSLDQGLQFLIQYYNGEERAKGNILERFSAQQFPDLHSELNLSSLELGDSALYFCASSAALRVDNEQFFGPGTRLTVL.

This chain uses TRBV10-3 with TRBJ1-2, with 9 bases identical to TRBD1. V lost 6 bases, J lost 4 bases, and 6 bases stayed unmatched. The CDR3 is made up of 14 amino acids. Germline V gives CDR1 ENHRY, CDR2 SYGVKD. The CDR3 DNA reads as TGTGCCATCAGCGACAGGGGGGATAGCTATGGCTACACCTTC. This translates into CAISDRGDSYGYTF.

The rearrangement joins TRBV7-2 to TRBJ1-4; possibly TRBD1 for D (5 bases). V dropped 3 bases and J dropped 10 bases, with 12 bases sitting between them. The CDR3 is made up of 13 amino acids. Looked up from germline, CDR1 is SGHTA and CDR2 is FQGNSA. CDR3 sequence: CASSFPGFRKLFF. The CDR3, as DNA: TGTGCCAGCAGCTTCCCAGGGTTCCGAAAACTGTTTTTT.

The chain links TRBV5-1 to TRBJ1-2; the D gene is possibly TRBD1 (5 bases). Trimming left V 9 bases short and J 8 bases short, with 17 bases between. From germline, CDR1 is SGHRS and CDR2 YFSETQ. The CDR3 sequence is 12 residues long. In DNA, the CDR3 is TGCGCCACCCGAGGGCAGGGACTCGGCTACACCTTC. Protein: CATRGQGLGYTF. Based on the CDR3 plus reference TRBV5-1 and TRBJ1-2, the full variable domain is KAGVTQTPRYLIKTRGQQVTLSCSPISGHRSVSWYQQTPGQGLQFLFEYFSETQRNKGNFPGRFSGRQFSNSRSEMNVSTLELGDSALYLCATRGQGLGYTFGSGTRLTVV.

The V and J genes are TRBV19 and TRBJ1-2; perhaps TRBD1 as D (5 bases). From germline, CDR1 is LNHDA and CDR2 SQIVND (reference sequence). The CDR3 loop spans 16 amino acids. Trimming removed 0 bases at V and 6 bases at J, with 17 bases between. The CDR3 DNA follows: TGTGCCAGTAGTATAGATTATGCCAGGGTTGGTGATGGCTACACCTTC. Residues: CASSIDYARVGDGYTF.